Shown below are 13 T cell receptor beta chains from a single sample sequenced in a study of T cells after yellow fever vaccination. TCRdb reanalysed the 5' RACE reads using MiXCR and keeps one entry per CDR3 protein. The repertoire consists of hundreds of thousands of distinct CDR3 sequences, with about a sixth occurring once and the leading ten covering around a sixth. Sequences were derived from PBMCs, sampled 5 to 6 days after the first yellow fever vaccination. The receptors originated from a man younger than 35 who received the YFV17D yellow fever vaccine.

Many counts were recorded for this clonotype. The chain employs TRBV28 and TRBJ2-7, with D possibly TRBD1 on 6 matching bases. V shed 4 bases and J shed 5 bases, with 21 bases lying between them. Germline V gene lookup returns CDR1 MDHEN and CDR2 SYDVKM. This CDR3 region has 16 residues. The CDR3 DNA reads as TGTGCCAGCAGTTCCGGACAGTCACCTGGAAGCAACGAGCAGTACGTC. It codes for CASSSGQSPGSNEQYV.

This clonotype occurred a few times. The genes are TRBV27 and TRBJ1-2; no definite D call. CDR1 MNHEY and CDR2 SMNVEV come from the germline V gene (reference sequence). V was trimmed by 6 bases and J by 0 bases, leaving 11 bases between them. The CDR3 runs to 14 residues. This CDR3 reads CASRKPGANYGYTF. CDR3 coding DNA: TGTGCCAGCAGAAAACCGGGAGCTAACTATGGCTACACCTTC.

V is TRBV4-1 and J is TRBJ2-1, with TRBD1 identical over 10 bases. Germline values: CDR1 MGHRA, CDR2 YSYEKL. V shed 4 bases, J shed 1 base, and the junction held 7 bases outside the gene matches. The CDR3 length is 17 residues. The CDR3 DNA follows: TGCGCCAGCAGCCGAGGCCCGGGACAGGGGTCCTACAATGAGCAGTTCTTC. It translates to CASSRGPGQGSYNEQFF.

The V and J genes are TRBV6-1 and TRBJ2-3; 8 positions match TRBD2. This CDR3 is 15 amino acids long. The V gene end was trimmed by 5 bases and the J gene end by 1 base; junction bases not matched to a gene: 5. Germline assignment: CDR1 MNHNS and CDR2 SASEGT. For the CDR3, the DNA is TGTGCCAGCAGTACCCGGGGGGGGGGCACAGATACGCAGTATTTT. Protein sequence: CASSTRGGGTDTQYF.

This sequence joins TRBV5-1 and TRBJ2-2; a possible D gene is TRBD1 (5 bases). This CDR3 region has 14 residues. Trimming shortened V by 4 bases and J by 1 base, and 8 bases separated the two germline ends. Germline CDR1 and CDR2: SGHRS and YFSETQ. The CDR3 nucleotides are TGCGCCAGCAGCGGTGGACAGAACACCGGGGAGCTGTTTTTT. Translation: CASSGGQNTGELFF. Based on the CDR3 plus reference TRBV5-1 and TRBJ2-2, the full variable domain is KAGVTQTPRYLIKTRGQQVTLSCSPISGHRSVSWYQQTPGQGLQFLFEYFSETQRNKGNFPGRFSGRQFSNSRSEMNVSTLELGDSALYLCASSGGQNTGELFFGEGSRLTVL.

This chain links TRBV4-1 with TRBJ2-2; no definite D call. In germline, CDR1 is MGHRA, CDR2 YSYEKL. The CDR3 totals 14 residues. The V end was cut by 2 bases, the J end by 6 bases, with 10 bases between. The CDR3 loop reads CASSQPDGAGELFF. CDR3 sequence (DNA): TGCGCCAGCAGCCAACCGGATGGGGCCGGGGAGCTGTTTTTT.

The V and J genes are TRBV20-1 and TRBJ2-3, with 12 nucleotides matching TRBD2. The CDR3 contains 18 residues. Germline loops: CDR1 DFQATT, CDR2 SNEGSKA (reference sequence). Losses at the gene ends were 3 bases for V and 0 bases for J; bases not matched to a gene: 10. CDR3 nucleotides: TGCAGTGCTAGCCCTGCTAGCGGGGGGGTTACAAGCACAGATACGCAGTATTTT. Translation gives CSASPASGGVTSTDTQYF.

This clonotype was detected only a few times. This chain links TRBV6-2 or TRBV6-3 with TRBJ2-2; TRBD2 agrees at 14 bases. The CDR3 is 18 amino acids. CDR1 and CDR2 (germline): MNHEY, SVGEGT. The junction had 9 bases not matched to a gene; V was cut back by 6 bases and J by 3 bases. CDR3 loop: CASRAGTSGGHYTGELFF. The CDR3 bases are TGTGCCAGCAGGGCCGGGACTAGCGGGGGCCACTACACCGGGGAGCTGTTTTTT.

This clonotype was recorded a few times. V and J are TRBV7-3 and TRBJ1-2; D call uncertain. The germline gives CDR1 SGHTA, CDR2 FQGTGA. The CDR3 has 13 residues. The V end was cut by 7 bases, the J end by 4 bases, with 13 bases between. The CDR3 sequence: CASTKGFSYGYTF. In nucleotides, the CDR3 is TGTGCCAGCACGAAGGGTTTCTCCTATGGCTACACCTTC.

This sequence joins TRBV7-2 and TRBJ2-1; no definite D call. V was shortened by 7 bases and J by 0 bases, with 7 bases between the two germline ends. Looked up from germline, CDR1 is SGHTA and CDR2 is FQGNSA. The CDR3 is 13 residues long. The CDR3 is CASTSPSYNEQFF. The DNA of the CDR3 is TGTGCCAGCACCTCTCCCTCCTACAATGAGCAGTTCTTC.

The CDR3 nucleotides are TGTGCCAGCAGCTTTACTAGCGGGGGGGCTCTAGGAAACATTCAGTACTTC. As protein: CASSFTSGGALGNIQYF. The rearrangement links TRBV7-2 to TRBJ2-4; 13 bases map to TRBD2. Per germline, CDR1 SGHTA and CDR2 FQGNSA. V shed 3 bases and J 6 bases; nucleotides not matched to a gene: 8. The CDR3 extends over 17 amino acids.

The chain uses TRBV5-1 and TRBJ2-7; either TRBD1 or TRBD2 may fit D (6 bases each). The ends were cut back, 5 bases at V and 6 bases at J, with 15 bases in the middle. The CDR3 covers 13 residues. Germline V gene data show CDR1 as SGHRS and CDR2 as YFSETQ. The CDR3 region is CASSQEGVVEQYF. CDR3 DNA: TGCGCCAGCAGTCAGGAGGGGGTAGTCGAGCAGTACTTC.

The chain uses TRBV9 and TRBJ2-7, with D unclear. V gave up 2 bases and J gave up 0 bases, with 12 bases separating them. Germline-derived CDR1 and CDR2 are SGDLS and YYNGEE. CDR3 size: 15 residues. This CDR3 reads CASSVAWGSSYEQYF. The DNA for the CDR3 is TGTGCCAGCAGCGTGGCGTGGGGTTCCTCCTACGAGCAGTACTTC.